The rows below give T cell receptor beta chains drawn from one sample of a study of tumor-infiltrating lymphocytes in primary liver carcinoma. TCRdb used MiXCR to reprocess the multiplex PCR reads, holding one entry per CDR3 protein. The sample contains 330,000 or so distinct CDR3 sequences, approximately 65% of which appear only once. The specimen was peripheral blood. These receptors came from a man aged 40-49 years with primary liver carcinoma and hepatitis B virus infection. CDR3s include the opening cysteine and the closing phenylalanine or tryptophan. Rows give clone size only sometimes, using once, few, many, or a class for an expanded clone.

>TRBV4-1|NA|TRBJ2-5
CASSQASTGGWETQYF
>TRBV11-1|NA|TRBJ1-1
CASSLQEGAMKTEAFF
>TRBV5-4|NA|TRBJ1-2
CASSLQGANYGCTF
>TRBV28|NA|TRBJ2-4
CASSPVNGGAGKNIQYF
>TRBV6-5|NA|TRBJ2-7
CASSYTGLGKSYEQYF
>TRBV14|many|TRBJ2-3
CASSHRTGGGTQYF
>TRBV4-2|many|TRBJ2-1
CASSQDLGTSNEQFF
>TRBV6-1|many|TRBJ2-7
CASSEVTEQYF
>TRBV5-4|many|TRBJ2-5
CASSLVGRETQYF
>TRBV28|NA|TRBJ1-1
CATRENLQDRTNTEAFF
>TRBV7-2|NA|TRBJ2-3
CASSLNTGTGGADTQYF
>TRBV5-1|few|TRBJ2-7
CASRPSFSYEQYF
>TRBV4-1|once|TRBJ2-7
CASSPFARGGPRDEQYF
>TRBV7-9|NA|TRBJ2-1
CASSQSTGGRDNEQFF
>TRBV29-1|NA|TRBJ1-1
CSVDLNTEASF
>TRBV24-1|few|TRBJ2-6
CATSDTSGGANVLTF
>TRBV28|NA|TRBJ2-4
CASSWDRGPRIQYF
>TRBV30|NA|TRBJ1-3
CAWSLEGAGGNTIYF
>TRBV6-2/TRBV6-3|many|TRBJ2-7
CASSLTGGFYEQYF
>TRBV4-1|NA|TRBJ2-7
CASSILAGEEYEQYF
>TRBV2|NA|TRBJ1-2
CASSEGITGSYGYTF
>TRBV6-5|many|TRBJ2-2
CASRDLVGAGELFF
>TRBV5-5|many|TRBJ1-1
CASSSRPGATEAFF
>TRBV12-3/TRBV12-4|once|TRBJ2-7
CASSLYLAGSYEQYF
>TRBV11-2|NA|TRBJ1-1
CASSSGENPEAFF
>TRBV11-3|many|TRBJ2-1
CASSLLGSSYNEQFF
>TRBV11-2|NA|TRBJ2-3
CASSLARGAGLQYF
>TRBV5-1|NA|TRBJ2-1
CASSWGLAGTYNEQFF
>TRBV11-2|NA|TRBJ2-3
CASSSTLRQSSGTDTQYF
>TRBV11-2|NA|TRBJ2-7
CASSPRSAGYEQYF
>TRBV4-2|NA|TRBJ2-1
CASSHVGRQGNNEQFF
>TRBV12-3/TRBV12-4|NA|TRBJ2-7
CASTLIAGEQYF
>TRBV11-2|few|TRBJ2-3
CASSSQGFSTDTQYF
>TRBV11-2|NA|TRBJ2-1
CVSSLIEANEQFF
>TRBV28|NA|TRBJ1-1
CASSSLLGATEAFF
>TRBV11-2|many|TRBJ1-1
CASSFRGRTEAFF
>TRBV6-2/TRBV6-3|many|TRBJ1-1
CASSRVYTEAFF
>TRBV6-6|NA|TRBJ2-3
CASCYLEVGTDTQYF
>TRBV4-1|NA|TRBJ2-1
CASSQVLVGTEIYHEQFF
>TRBV28|NA|TRBJ1-5
CASSSPTGTNQPQHF
>TRBV11-2|NA|TRBJ2-7
CASSLDSAGAYGQYF
>TRBV11-3|NA|TRBJ2-1
CTSSLESGTEQFF
>TRBV5-1|NA|TRBJ2-1
CASSLLTSGAYNEQFF
>TRBV11-3|NA|TRBJ2-7
CPSSLDTSGIVF
>TRBV29-1|NA|TRBJ2-1
CSVWPNEQFF
>TRBV4-2|many|TRBJ2-1
CASSQVGLAEPSYNEQFF
>TRBV6-6|few|TRBJ1-2
CASSWRTVIRTYGYTF
>TRBV11-2|few|TRBJ2-5
CASRSRDSAQQETQYF
>TRBV11-2|NA|TRBJ2-1
CASSYRSGEHFF
>TRBV6-5|few|TRBJ1-1
CASSSSINTEAFF
>TRBV24-1|NA|TRBJ2-1
CATSGTGPGTGSSYNEQFF
>TRBV10-2|many|TRBJ2-6
CASSDGPVGSGANVLTF
>TRBV11-2|NA|TRBJ2-7
CASSLSISAQTVKMEQYF
>TRBV4-1|NA|TRBJ2-1
CASRQEPGWNERFF
>TRBV11-1|NA|TRBJ2-1
CTSSSGSFYNEQFF
>TRBV11-2|NA|TRBJ2-7
CASNLEGNEQCF
>TRBV6-2/TRBV6-3|NA|TRBJ2-5
CASSYTVQSQETQYF